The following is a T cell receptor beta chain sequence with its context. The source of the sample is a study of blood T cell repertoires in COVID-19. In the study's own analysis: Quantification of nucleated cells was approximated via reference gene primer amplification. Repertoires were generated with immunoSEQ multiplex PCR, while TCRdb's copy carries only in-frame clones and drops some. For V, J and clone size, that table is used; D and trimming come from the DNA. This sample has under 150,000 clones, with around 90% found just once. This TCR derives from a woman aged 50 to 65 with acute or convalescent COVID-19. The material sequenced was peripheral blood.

For the CDR3, the DNA is TGTGCCGGTCACAGAAAACGAGATCCGAACGAGCAGTACTTC. Its translation is CAGHRKRDPNEQYF. This sequence joins TRBV5-3 and TRBJ2-7, with D unclear. TRBV5-3 is noted as an ORF with a role that remains uncertain. The V end lost 10 bases, the J end lost 5 bases, and 22 bases lay between the germline ends. CDR3 length equals 14 residues.